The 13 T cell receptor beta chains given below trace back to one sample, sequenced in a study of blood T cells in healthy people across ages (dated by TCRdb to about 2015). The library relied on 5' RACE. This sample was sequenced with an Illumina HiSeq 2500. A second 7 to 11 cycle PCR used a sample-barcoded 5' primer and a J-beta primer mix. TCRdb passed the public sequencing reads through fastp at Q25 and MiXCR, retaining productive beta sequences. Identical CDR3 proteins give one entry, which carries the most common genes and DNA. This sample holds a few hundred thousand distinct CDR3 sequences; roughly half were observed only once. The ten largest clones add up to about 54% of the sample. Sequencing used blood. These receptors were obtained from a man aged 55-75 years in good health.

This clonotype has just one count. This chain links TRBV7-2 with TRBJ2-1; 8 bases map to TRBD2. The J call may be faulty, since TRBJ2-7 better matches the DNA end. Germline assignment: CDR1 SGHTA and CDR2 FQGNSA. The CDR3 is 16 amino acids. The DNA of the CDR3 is TGTGCCAGCAGCTTCGTAGCGGGAAGCTCCTACAATGAGCAGTACTTC. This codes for CASSFVAGSSYNEQYF.

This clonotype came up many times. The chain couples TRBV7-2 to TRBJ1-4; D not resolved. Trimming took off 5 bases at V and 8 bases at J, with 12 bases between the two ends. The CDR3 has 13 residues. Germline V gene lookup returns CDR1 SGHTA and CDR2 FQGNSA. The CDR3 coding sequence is TGTGCCAGCAGCCAACAAACCCACGAAAAACTGTTTTTT. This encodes CASSQQTHEKLFF.

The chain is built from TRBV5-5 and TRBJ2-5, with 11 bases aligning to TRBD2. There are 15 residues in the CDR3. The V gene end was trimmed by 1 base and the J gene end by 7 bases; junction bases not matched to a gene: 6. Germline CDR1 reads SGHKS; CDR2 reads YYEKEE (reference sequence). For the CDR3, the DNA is TGTGCCAGCAGCTTGACTAGCGGGGGTACGGGGACCCAGTACTTC. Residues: CASSLTSGGTGTQYF.

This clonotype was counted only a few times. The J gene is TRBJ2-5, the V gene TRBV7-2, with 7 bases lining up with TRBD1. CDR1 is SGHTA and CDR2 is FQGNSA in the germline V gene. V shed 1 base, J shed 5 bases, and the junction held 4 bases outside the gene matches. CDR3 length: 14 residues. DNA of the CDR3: TGTGCCAGCAGCTTAGGTACAGGGGTCGAGACCCAGTACTTC. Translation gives CASSLGTGVETQYF.

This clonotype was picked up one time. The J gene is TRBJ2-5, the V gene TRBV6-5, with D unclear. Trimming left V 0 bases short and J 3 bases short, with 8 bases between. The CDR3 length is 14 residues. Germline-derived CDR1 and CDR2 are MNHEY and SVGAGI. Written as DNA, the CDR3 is TGTGCCAGCAGTTACTCGCGTGGGGAAGAGACCCAGTACTTC. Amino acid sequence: CASSYSRGEETQYF.

The CDR3 DNA sequence: TGTGCCAGCAGTAAAGGGACAGGGGGCGTTGGCTACACCTTC. Translated: CASSKGTGGVGYTF. The rearrangement links TRBV6-6 to TRBJ1-2; 12 positions agree with TRBD1. CDR1 and CDR2 (germline): MNHNY, SVGAGI (reference sequence). J was trimmed by 7 bases and V by 5 bases; bases with no gene match: 5. CDR3 length: 14 amino acids.

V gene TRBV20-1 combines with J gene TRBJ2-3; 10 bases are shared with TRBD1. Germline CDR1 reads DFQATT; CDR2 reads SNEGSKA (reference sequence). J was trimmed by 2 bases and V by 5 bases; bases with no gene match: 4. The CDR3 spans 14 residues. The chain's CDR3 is CSAQDRGVTDTQYF. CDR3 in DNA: TGCAGTGCTCAGGACAGGGGGGTCACAGATACGCAGTATTTT.

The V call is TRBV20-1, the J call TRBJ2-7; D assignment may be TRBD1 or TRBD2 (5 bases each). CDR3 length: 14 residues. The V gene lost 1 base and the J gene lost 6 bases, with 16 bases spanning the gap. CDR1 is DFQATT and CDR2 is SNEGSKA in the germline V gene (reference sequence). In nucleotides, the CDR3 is TGCAGTGCTAGAGGGCTGGGACCTGTGGGCGAGCAGTACTTC. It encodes CSARGLGPVGEQYF.

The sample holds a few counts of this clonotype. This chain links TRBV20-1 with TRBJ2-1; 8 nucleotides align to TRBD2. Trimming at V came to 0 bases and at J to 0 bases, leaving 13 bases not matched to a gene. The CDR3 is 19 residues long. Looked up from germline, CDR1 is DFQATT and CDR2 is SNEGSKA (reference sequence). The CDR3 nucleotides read TGCAGTGCTAGAGATCGGAAGCGGGAGAGGGGAAGCTCCTACAATGAGCAGTTCTTC. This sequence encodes CSARDRKRERGSSYNEQFF.

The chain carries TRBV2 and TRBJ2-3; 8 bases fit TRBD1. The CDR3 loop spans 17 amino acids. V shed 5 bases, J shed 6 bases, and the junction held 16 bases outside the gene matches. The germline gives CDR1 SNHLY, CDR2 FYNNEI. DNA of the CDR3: TGTGCCAGCAGTTGGGATTTAGGACAGGGAAAGGCTGATACGCAGTATTTT. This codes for CASSWDLGQGKADTQYF.

CDR3 sequence reads: CATRQGYEQYF. CDR3 in DNA: TGTGCCACCCGACAGGGCTACGAGCAGTACTTC. The V gene is TRBV10-3, the J gene TRBJ2-7; TRBD1 agrees at 7 bases. CDR3 length equals 11 residues. The J segment lost 3 bases and the V segment lost 10 bases, leaving 3 bases of the junction unmatched. From germline, CDR1 is ENHRY and CDR2 SYGVKD.

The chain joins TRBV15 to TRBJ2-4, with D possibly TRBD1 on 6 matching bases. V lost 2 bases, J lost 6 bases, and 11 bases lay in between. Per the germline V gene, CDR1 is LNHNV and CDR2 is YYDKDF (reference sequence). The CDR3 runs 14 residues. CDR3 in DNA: TGTGCCACCAGCAGATCAGGGGAAGGAAACATTCAGTACTTC. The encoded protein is CATSRSGEGNIQYF.

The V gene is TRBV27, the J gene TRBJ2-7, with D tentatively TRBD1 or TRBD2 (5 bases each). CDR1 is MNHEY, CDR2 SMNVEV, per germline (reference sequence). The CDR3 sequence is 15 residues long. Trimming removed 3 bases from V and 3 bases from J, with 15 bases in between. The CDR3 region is CASSFGGTARYEQYF. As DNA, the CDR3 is TGTGCCAGCAGTTTCGGTGGGACGGCCCGCTACGAGCAGTACTTC.